This entry features one TCR beta chain sequence. The data stem from a study of blood T cell repertoires in COVID-19. About the study: Specimens from acute and convalescent COVID-19 originated in the United States, Italy and Spain.

The table came from immunoSEQ multiplex PCR; TCRdb's copy has only in-frame clones and leaves some out. The data contain some 120,000 clones, roughly 83% of them singletons. With 5 bases clipped from V and 4 bases from J, the junction kept 3 bases outside the gene matches. The CDR3 length is 14 residues. Germline CDR1 is MNHEY and CDR2 is SMNVEV (reference sequence). The sample comprised peripheral blood. This chain connects TRBV27 to TRBJ2-5, with 11 positions matching TRBD1. The clonotype comes from a woman in her 30s who had recovered from COVID-19. The CDR3 sequence: CASSGQGATETQYF. Written as DNA, the CDR3 is TGTGCCAGCAGTGGACAGGGGGCGACAGAGACCCAGTACTTC.